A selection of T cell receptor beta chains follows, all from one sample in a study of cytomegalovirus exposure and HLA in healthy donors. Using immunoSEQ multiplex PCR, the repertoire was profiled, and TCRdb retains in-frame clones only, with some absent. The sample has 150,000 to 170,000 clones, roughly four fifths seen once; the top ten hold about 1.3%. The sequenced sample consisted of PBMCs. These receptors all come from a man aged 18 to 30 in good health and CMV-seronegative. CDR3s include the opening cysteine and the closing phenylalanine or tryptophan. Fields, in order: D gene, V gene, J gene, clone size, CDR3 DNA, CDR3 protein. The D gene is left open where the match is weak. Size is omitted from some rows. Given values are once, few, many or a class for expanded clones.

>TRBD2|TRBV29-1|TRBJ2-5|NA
TGCAGCGTTGAGACAGTACTAGCGGGAGATCCCCTGACCCAGTACTTC
CSVETVLAGDPLTQYF
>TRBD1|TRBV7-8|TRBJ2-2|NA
TGTGCCAGCGTCCGACAGGGGAACACCGGGGAGCTGTTTTTT
CASVRQGNTGELFF
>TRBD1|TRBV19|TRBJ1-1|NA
TGTGCCAGTAGGCTCCCTCGGGACAGGGGAGGTACTGAAGCTTTCTTT
CASRLPRDRGGTEAFF
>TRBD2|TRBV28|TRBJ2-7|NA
TGTGCCAGCACGGACCTCGGGACTAGGGCCTACGAGCAGTACTTC
CASTDLGTRAYEQYF
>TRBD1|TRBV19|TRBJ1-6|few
TGTGCCAGTAGTATGGGACAGGGTTCACCCCTCCACTTT
CASSMGQGSPLHF
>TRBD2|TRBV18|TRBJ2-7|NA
TGTGCCAGCTCACCAGAAGGAGCGGGGAGGACCTACGAGCAGTACTTC
CASSPEGAGRTYEQYF
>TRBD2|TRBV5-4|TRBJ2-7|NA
TGTGCCAGCAGCGCTAGCGGCCAGGCCTACGAGCAGTACTTC
CASSASGQAYEQYF
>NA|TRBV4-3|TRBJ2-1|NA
TGCGCCAGCAGCCAAGATTGGGCGGGGATCTACAATGAGCAGTTCTTC
CASSQDWAGIYNEQFF
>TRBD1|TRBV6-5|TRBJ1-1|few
TGTGCCAGCAGTTCTCCCGGGACAGGGAACACTGAAGCTTTCTTT
CASSSPGTGNTEAFF
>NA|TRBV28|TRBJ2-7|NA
TGTGCCAGCACCAACCCCAGGGGCGAGCAGTACTTC
CASTNPRGEQYF